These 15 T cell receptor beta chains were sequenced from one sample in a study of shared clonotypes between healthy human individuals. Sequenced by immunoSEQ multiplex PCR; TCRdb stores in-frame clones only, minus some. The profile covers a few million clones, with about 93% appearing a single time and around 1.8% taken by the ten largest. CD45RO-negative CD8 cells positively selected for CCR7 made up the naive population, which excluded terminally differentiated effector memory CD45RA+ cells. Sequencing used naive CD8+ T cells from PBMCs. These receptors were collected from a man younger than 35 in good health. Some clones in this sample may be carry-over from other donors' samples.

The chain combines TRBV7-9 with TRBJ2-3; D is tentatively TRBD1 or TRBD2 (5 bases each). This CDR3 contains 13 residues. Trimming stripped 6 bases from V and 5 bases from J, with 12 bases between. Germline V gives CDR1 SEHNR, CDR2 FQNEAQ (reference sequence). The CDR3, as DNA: TGTGCCAGCAGTCGGGACCGAAAAGATACGCAGTATTTT. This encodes CASSRDRKDTQYF.

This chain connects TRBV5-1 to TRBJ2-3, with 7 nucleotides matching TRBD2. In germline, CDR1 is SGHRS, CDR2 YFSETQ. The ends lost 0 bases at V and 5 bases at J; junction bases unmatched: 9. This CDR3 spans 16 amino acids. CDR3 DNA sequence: TGCGCCAGCAGCTTGGTGTCTAGCGGCCTAGGAGATACGCAGTATTTT. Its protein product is CASSLVSSGLGDTQYF.

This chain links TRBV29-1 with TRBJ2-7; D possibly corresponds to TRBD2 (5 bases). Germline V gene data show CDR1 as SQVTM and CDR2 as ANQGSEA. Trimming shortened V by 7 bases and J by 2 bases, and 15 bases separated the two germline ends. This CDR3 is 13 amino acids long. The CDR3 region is CSANTREPYEQYF. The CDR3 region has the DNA TGCAGCGCGAACACGAGGGAACCCTACGAGCAGTACTTC.

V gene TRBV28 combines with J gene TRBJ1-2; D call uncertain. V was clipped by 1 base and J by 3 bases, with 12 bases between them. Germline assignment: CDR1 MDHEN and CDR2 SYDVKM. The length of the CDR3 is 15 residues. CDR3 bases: TGTGCCAGCAGTTTATTGGCCATGGGAGACTATGGCTACACCTTC. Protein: CASSLLAMGDYGYTF.

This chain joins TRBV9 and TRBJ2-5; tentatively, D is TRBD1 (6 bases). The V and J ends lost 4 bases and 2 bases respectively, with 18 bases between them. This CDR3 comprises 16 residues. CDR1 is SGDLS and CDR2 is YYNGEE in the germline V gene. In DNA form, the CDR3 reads TGTGCCAGCAGCCGTCACTTAGGACAGTCACAAGAGACCCAGTACTTC. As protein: CASSRHLGQSQETQYF.

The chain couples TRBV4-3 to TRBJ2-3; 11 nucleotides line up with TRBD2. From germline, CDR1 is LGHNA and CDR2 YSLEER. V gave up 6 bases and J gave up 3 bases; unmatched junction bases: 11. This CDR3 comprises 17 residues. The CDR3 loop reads CASSKLSGRGRTDTQYF. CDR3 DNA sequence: TGCGCCAGCAGTAAGCTTAGCGGGAGGGGTCGGACAGATACGCAGTATTTT.

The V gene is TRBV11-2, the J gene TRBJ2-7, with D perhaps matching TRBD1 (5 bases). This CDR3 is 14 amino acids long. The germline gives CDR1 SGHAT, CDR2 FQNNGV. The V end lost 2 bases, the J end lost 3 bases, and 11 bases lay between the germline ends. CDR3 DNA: TGTGCCAGCAGCTTAAGTAGAAGGGGCTACGAGCAGTACTTC. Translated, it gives CASSLSRRGYEQYF.

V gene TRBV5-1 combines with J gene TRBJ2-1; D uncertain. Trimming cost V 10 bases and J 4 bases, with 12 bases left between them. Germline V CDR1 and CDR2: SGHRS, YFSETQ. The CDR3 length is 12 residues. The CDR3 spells CAVLLGYNEQFF. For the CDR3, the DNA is TGCGCCGTGCTTTTAGGGTACAATGAGCAGTTCTTC.

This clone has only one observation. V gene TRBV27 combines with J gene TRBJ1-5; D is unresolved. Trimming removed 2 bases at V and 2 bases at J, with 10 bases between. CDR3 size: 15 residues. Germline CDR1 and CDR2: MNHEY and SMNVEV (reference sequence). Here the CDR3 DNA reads TGTGCCAGCAGTTTAAAGGGTTGGGGCAATCAGCCCCAGCATTTT. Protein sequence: CASSLKGWGNQPQHF.

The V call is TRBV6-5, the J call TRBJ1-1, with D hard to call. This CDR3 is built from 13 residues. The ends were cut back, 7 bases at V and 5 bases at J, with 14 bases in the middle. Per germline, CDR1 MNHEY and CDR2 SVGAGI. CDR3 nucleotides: TGTGCCAGCAAGGCGGATGCTCGTACTGAAGCTTTCTTT. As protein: CASKADARTEAFF.

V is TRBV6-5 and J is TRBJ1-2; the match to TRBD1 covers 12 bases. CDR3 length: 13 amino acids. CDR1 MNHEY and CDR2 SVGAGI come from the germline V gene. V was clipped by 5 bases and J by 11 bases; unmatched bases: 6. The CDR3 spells CASSLRDRGPYTF. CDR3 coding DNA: TGTGCCAGCAGTCTCCGGGACAGGGGGCCTTACACCTTC.

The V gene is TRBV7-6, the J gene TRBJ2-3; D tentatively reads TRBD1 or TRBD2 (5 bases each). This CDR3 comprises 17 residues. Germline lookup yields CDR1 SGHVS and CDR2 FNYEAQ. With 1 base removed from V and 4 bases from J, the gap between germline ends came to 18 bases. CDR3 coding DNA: TGTGCCAGCAGCTTAGGATCAATCGAGGGGCGGCCAGATACGCAGTATTTT. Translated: CASSLGSIEGRPDTQYF. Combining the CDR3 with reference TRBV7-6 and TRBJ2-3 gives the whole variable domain GAGVSQSPRYKVTKRGQDVALRCDPISGHVSLYWYRQALGQGPEFLTYFNYEAQQDKSGLPNDRFSAERPEGSISTLTIQRTEQRDSAMYRCASSLGSIEGRPDTQYFGPGTRLTVL.

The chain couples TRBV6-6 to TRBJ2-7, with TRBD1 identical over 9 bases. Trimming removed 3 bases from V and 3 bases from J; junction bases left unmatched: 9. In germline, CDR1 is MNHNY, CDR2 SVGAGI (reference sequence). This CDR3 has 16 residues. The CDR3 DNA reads TGTGCCAGCAGTTATTTCCCACAGGGGGCACTCTACGAGCAGTACTTC. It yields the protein CASSYFPQGALYEQYF.

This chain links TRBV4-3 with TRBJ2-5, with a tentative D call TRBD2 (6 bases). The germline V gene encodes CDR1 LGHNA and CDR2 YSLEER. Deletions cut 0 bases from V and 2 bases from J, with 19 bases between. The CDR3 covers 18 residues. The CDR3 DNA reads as TGCGCCAGCAGCCAAGAAGGTTCGGTAGCGGTTATTCAAGAGACCCAGTACTTC. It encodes CASSQEGSVAVIQETQYF.

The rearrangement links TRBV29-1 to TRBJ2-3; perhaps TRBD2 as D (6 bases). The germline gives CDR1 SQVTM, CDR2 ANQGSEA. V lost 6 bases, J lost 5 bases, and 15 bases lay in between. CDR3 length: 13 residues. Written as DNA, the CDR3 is TGCAGCGTCGGAGGGACCCGATTAGATACGCAGTATTTT. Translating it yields CSVGGTRLDTQYF.